This T cell receptor (beta chain) was sequenced during a study of a mutant IDH1 vaccine in newly diagnosed glioma. Turning to the study itself: V12 occurred at week 35 and V13 at week 47.

Sample time point: week 47, end of study. Each dose of the vaccine consisted of 300 ug of mutant IDH1 20-mer peptide, with topical imiquimod. The protocol was immunoSEQ multiplex PCR, while the TCRdb copy is restricted to in-frame clones and leaves out a portion. Among about 55,000 clones, less than 85% were seen once, and the ten largest hold more than 4%. Comments on this clone: The antigen remains unidentified.

Trimming took 4 bases from V and 5 from J, leaving 14 bases between them. The CDR3 is 14 residues long. CDR1 and CDR2 (germline): MNHNS, SASEGT. The receptor comes from a middle-aged woman with glioma. Some clones in this sample may be carry-over from other donors' samples. This chain links TRBV6-1 with TRBJ1-1; D remains unclear. The sequencing used PBMCs, collected from a glioma patient whose treatment included an IDH1 peptide vaccine. CDR3 region: CASSVSGLGTEAFF. CDR3 bases: TGTGCCAGCAGTGTAAGCGGGTTGGGGACTGAAGCTTTCTTT.